Listed below are T cell receptor beta chains from one sample, sequenced in a study of blood T cells in healthy people across ages. TCRdb fed the 5' RACE reads into MiXCR, producing one record per CDR3 protein. The data contain 1.5 million to 2 million distinct CDR3 sequences, more than 35% of them singletons. Sequenced sample: blood. The receptor set was obtained from a human donor in good health. The CDR3 runs from the conserved cysteine through the conserved F or W. D genes are given only for firm matches. Some rows have no size entry. The others give once, few or many, or a class for an expanded clone.

d_call	clone_size	v_call	j_call	cdr3_aa	cdr3_nt
TRBD1	-	TRBV5-8	TRBJ2-3	CAGERQGADTQYF	TGTGCCGGAGAAAGACAGGGAGCAGATACGCAGTATTTT
TRBD1	-	TRBV29-1	TRBJ2-7	CSFLRQGDEQYF	TGCAGCTTTCTGAGACAGGGGGACGAGCAGTACTTC
-	many	TRBV7-2	TRBJ1-2	CASSLQAYGYTF	TGTGCCAGCAGCTTACAAGCCTATGGCTACACCTTC
-	-	TRBV5-1	TRBJ2-7	CASSLASGTLTYERYF	TGCGCCAGCAGCTTGGCCAGTGGGACCCTAACCTACGAGCGGTACTTC
TRBD2	few	TRBV6-5	TRBJ2-2	CASRREGLLGELFF	TGTGCCAGCAGGAGGGAGGGGTTGCTCGGGGAACTGTTTTTT
TRBD2	-	TRBV12-3/TRBV12-4	TRBJ2-6	CASSFGGGTGANVLTF	TGTGCCAGCAGTTTCGGGGGGGGAACCGGGGCCAACGTCCTGACTTTC
-	few	TRBV7-9	TRBJ2-1	CASSLGMNEQFF	TGTGCCAGCAGCTTAGGAATGAATGAGCAGTTCTTC
-	-	TRBV9	TRBJ2-1	CASSARGTPNNEQFF	TGTGCCAGCAGCGCGCGGGGGACACCGAACAATGAGCAGTTCTTC
-	-	TRBV27	TRBJ2-5	CASRDLAIETQYF	TGTGCCAGCAGGGACCTAGCCATAGAGACCCAGTACTTC
-	-	TRBV3-1	TRBJ2-4	CASSPTRGAGYIQYF	TGTGCCAGCAGCCCGACTCGGGGGGCGGGCTACATTCAGTACTTC
-	-	TRBV24-1	TRBJ2-2	CATKNTGELFF	TGTGCCACCAAAAACACCGGGGAGCTGTTTTTT
TRBD1	-	TRBV6-6	TRBJ1-1	CASSLGYRGTTETFF	TGTGCCAGCAGTCTAGGGTACAGGGGGACCACTGAAACTTTCTTT
TRBD1	-	TRBV3-1	TRBJ2-5	CASSPGQGASETQYF	TGTGCCAGCAGCCCGGGACAGGGGGCGAGCGAGACCCAGTACTTC
-	-	TRBV19	TRBJ1-5	CASSIWDTSNQPQHF	TGTGCCAGTAGTATATGGGACACTAGCAATCAGCCCCAGCATTTT
-	many	TRBV14	TRBJ2-6	CASSQWSYSGANVLTF	TGTGCCAGCAGCCAATGGAGCTACTCTGGGGCCAACGTCCTGACTTTC
-	once	TRBV12-3/TRBV12-4	TRBJ1-1	CASSLRVSRAEAFF	TGTGCCAGCAGTTTACGGGTGTCAAGAGCTGAAGCTTTCTTT
TRBD1	-	TRBV10-3	TRBJ2-7	CAINRDRDDDEQYF	TGTGCCATAAACCGGGACAGGGATGATGACGAGCAGTACTTC
TRBD1	-	TRBV9	TRBJ2-7	CASSRGQGLNEQYF	TGTGCCAGCAGCCGGGGACAGGGTCTGAACGAGCAGTACTTC
TRBD1	-	TRBV5-1	TRBJ2-4	CASSRDSLDIQYF	TGCGCCAGCAGCCGGGACAGCCTGGACATTCAGTACTTC
-	few	TRBV15	TRBJ2-7	CATSRGMRAEVHEQYF	TGTGCCACCAGCAGAGGGATGAGGGCGGAAGTTCACGAGCAGTACTTC
TRBD1	few	TRBV28	TRBJ2-7	CASSPPPGQPHEQYF	TGTGCCAGCAGTCCCCCCCCGGGACAGCCACACGAGCAGTACTTC
-	-	TRBV24-1	TRBJ2-1	CATSDLSAKEGLWNEQFF	TGTGCCACCAGTGATTTGTCGGCGAAGGAGGGGCTTTGGAATGAGCAGTTCTTC
TRBD2	-	TRBV7-9	TRBJ2-3	CASSQRGVGSTDTQYF	TGTGCCAGCAGCCAGCGGGGGGTTGGTTCAACAGATACGCAGTATTTT
-	-	TRBV2	TRBJ2-5	CASRLGPIQETQYF	TGTGCCAGCAGATTGGGGCCCATCCAAGAGACCCAGTACTTC
TRBD1	once	TRBV10-3	TRBJ1-5	CAISQADRVGNQPQHF	TGTGCCATCAGTCAGGCCGACAGGGTAGGCAATCAGCCCCAGCATTTT
-	-	TRBV3-1	TRBJ2-7	CASSPTGYGYEQYF	TGTGCCAGCAGCCCAACCGGGTACGGGTACGAGCAGTACTTC
-	few	TRBV20-1	TRBJ2-3	CSARDLWGKSTDTQYF	TGCAGTGCTAGAGATCTCTGGGGCAAAAGCACAGATACGCAGTATTTT
-	few	TRBV9	TRBJ2-5	CASSVRRDQETQYF	TGTGCCAGCAGCGTTCGGCGGGACCAAGAGACCCAGTACTTC